What follows are 26 T cell receptor beta chains derived from one specimen sequenced in a study of blood T cell repertoires in COVID-19. Here immunoSEQ multiplex PCR was the method, and the copy in TCRdb shows in-frame clones only, minus some. The table shows roughly 400,000 clones, with approximately 90% occurring only once. Specimen: PBMCs or T cells enriched from blood (not recorded which). The receptors here all came from a woman aged 40 to 50 who had been exposed to COVID-19.

V is TRBV24-1 and J is TRBJ2-5; 7 bases fit TRBD1. The germline CDR1 and CDR2 sequences are KGHDR and SFDVKD. V lost 4 bases and J lost 2; bases outside the gene matches: 12. This CDR3 region has 17 residues. The CDR3 loop is CATSDPRQGGPQETQYF. The CDR3, as DNA: TGTGCCACCAGTGACCCTAGACAGGGCGGCCCTCAAGAGACCCAGTACTTC.

The chain combines TRBV30 with TRBJ2-2; 13 nucleotides agree with TRBD2. The V gene end was trimmed by 3 bases and the J gene end by 5 bases; junction bases not matched to a gene: 6. CDR1 GTSNPN and CDR2 SVGIG come from the germline V gene (reference sequence). The CDR3 spans 16 residues. The CDR3 loop reads CAWRLAGGPGTGELFF. In nucleotides, the CDR3 is TGTGCCTGGAGACTAGCGGGAGGGCCCGGTACCGGGGAGCTGTTTTTT.

The V call is TRBV24-1, the J call TRBJ1-2; the D gene is possibly TRBD1 (6 bases). This CDR3 is built from 18 residues. V was shortened by 3 bases and J by 2 bases, with 21 bases between the two germline ends. Germline CDR1 is KGHDR and CDR2 is SFDVKD. In DNA form, the CDR3 reads TGTGCCACCAGTGATGCCTCTAGTGGCAGGGGAGGGAACTATGGCTACACCTTC. As protein: CATSDASSGRGGNYGYTF.

The genes are TRBV5-4 and TRBJ2-5; D may be TRBD2 (5 bases). Germline CDR1 SGHNT, CDR2 YYREEE (reference sequence). The V end lost 4 bases, the J end lost 7 bases, and 17 bases lay between the germline ends. This CDR3 has 14 amino acids. The CDR3 sequence is CASSLEGGDWTQYF. The CDR3 bases are TGTGCCAGCAGCCTCGAGGGTGGTGATTGGACCCAGTACTTC.

The chain is built from TRBV19 and TRBJ1-6; 10 bases align to TRBD1. Germline CDR1 LNHDA, CDR2 SQIVND (reference sequence). With V trimmed by 7 bases and J by 8 bases, 5 bases remained unmatched. This CDR3 has 14 amino acids. CDR3 residues: CASTRQGADSPLHF. In nucleotides, the CDR3 is TGTGCCAGTACCCGACAGGGGGCGGATTCACCCCTCCACTTT.

The chain employs TRBV5-1 and TRBJ2-7, with unresolved D. Germline CDR1 is SGHRS and CDR2 is YFSETQ. The CDR3 spans 16 residues. V was clipped by 2 bases and J by 0 bases, with 15 bases between them. This CDR3 is CASSFGTAISSYEQYF. CDR3 nucleotide sequence: TGCGCCAGCAGCTTTGGTACCGCAATCAGCTCCTACGAGCAGTACTTC.

This clone was observed a handful of times. This chain connects TRBV20-1 to TRBJ1-2, with 7 bases fitting TRBD1. The V gene end was trimmed by 3 bases and the J gene end by 5 bases; junction bases not matched to a gene: 9. The CDR3 is 14 residues long. Germline V gives CDR1 DFQATT, CDR2 SNEGSKA (reference sequence). The DNA of the CDR3 is TGCAGTGCTAGTGATGCGGGACAGCCTTATGGCTACACCTTC. Encoded protein: CSASDAGQPYGYTF.

The rearrangement joins TRBV5-1 to TRBJ1-2; D is possibly TRBD1 (6 bases). Germline assignment: CDR1 SGHRS and CDR2 YFSETQ. The length of the CDR3 is 14 residues. Trimming cost V 4 bases and J 4 bases, with 14 bases left between them. CDR3 residues: CASSPTGLGYGYTF. CDR3 in DNA: TGCGCCAGCAGCCCTACAGGGCTGGGCTATGGCTACACCTTC. Using reference TRBV5-1 and TRBJ1-2 for the parts outside the CDR3, the full variable domain is KAGVTQTPRYLIKTRGQQVTLSCSPISGHRSVSWYQQTPGQGLQFLFEYFSETQRNKGNFPGRFSGRQFSNSRSEMNVSTLELGDSALYLCASSPTGLGYGYTFGSGTRLTVV.

V is TRBV3-1 (or the pseudogene TRBV3-2) and J is TRBJ1-1; 8 bases are a match to TRBD1. The CDR3 extends over 14 amino acids. With V trimmed by 1 base and J by 7 bases, 5 bases remained unmatched. Per germline, CDR1 LGHDT and CDR2 YNNKEL (reference sequence). CDR3 sequence (DNA): TGTGCCAGCAGCCAAGGGACAGGGTCTAGTGAAGCTTTCTTT. Translation: CASSQGTGSSEAFF.

The chain's CDR3 is CASSWGPGYEAFF. The CDR3, as DNA: TGTGCCAGCAGCTGGGGGCCAGGGTACGAAGCTTTCTTT. The chain employs TRBV6-5 and TRBJ1-1; weak D call: TRBD1 (6 bases). Germline CDR1 and CDR2: MNHEY and SVGAGI. Trimming removed 6 bases from V and 8 bases from J, with 16 bases in between. The CDR3 spans 13 residues.

The V gene is TRBV24-1, the J gene TRBJ2-1; a possible D gene is TRBD2 (5 bases). This CDR3 has 15 amino acids. Trimming took 1 base from V and 6 from J, leaving 12 bases between them. Looked up from germline, CDR1 is KGHDR and CDR2 is SFDVKD. CDR3 in amino acids: CATSDLLVAPNEQFF. The CDR3 DNA reads TGTGCCACCAGTGATTTACTAGTGGCCCCCAATGAGCAGTTCTTC.

The chain is built from TRBV15 and TRBJ2-1; 8 bases fit TRBD2. The CDR3 is 15 residues long. Germline CDR1 is LNHNV and CDR2 is YYDKDF (reference sequence). V dropped 2 bases and J dropped 7; count of bases not matched to a gene: 7. The CDR3 is CATSRYGGAGNEQFF. The DNA for the CDR3 is TGTGCCACCAGCAGATACGGGGGGGCGGGGAATGAGCAGTTCTTC.

This chain connects TRBV11-2 to TRBJ2-3, with D possibly TRBD2 on 6 matching bases. This CDR3 contains 17 residues. Germline assignment: CDR1 SGHAT and CDR2 FQNNGV. V dropped 4 bases and J dropped 4 bases, with 21 bases sitting between them. The CDR3 reads CASSYRAGGTRADTQYF. CDR3 coding DNA: TGTGCCAGCAGCTATCGTGCTGGAGGGACCCGCGCAGATACGCAGTATTTT.

The CDR3 spells CASSPSLDRLNEQFF. The CDR3 coding sequence is TGTGCCAGCAGCCCCTCATTGGACAGGTTAAATGAGCAGTTCTTC. The chain couples TRBV7-2 to TRBJ2-1, with TRBD1 identical over 7 bases. Germline V CDR1 and CDR2: SGHTA, FQGNSA. V lost 5 bases to trimming and J lost 7 bases; unmatched junction nucleotides: 11. CDR3 length: 15 residues.

This chain joins TRBV18 and TRBJ2-6; the match to TRBD1 covers 7 bases. J gave up 1 base and V 4 bases, and 7 bases lay outside the gene matches. The CDR3 totals 17 residues. Germline loops: CDR1 KGHSH, CDR2 LQKENI. The chain's CDR3 is CASSLGTVGSGANVLTF. The DNA for the CDR3 is TGTGCCAGCTCACTCGGGACAGTAGGATCTGGGGCCAACGTCCTGACTTTC.

This clone was detected ten times or more. V usage is TRBV12-3 or TRBV12-4 and J usage is TRBJ2-7, with unresolved D. The V end lost 5 bases, the J end lost 2 bases, and 7 bases lay between the germline ends. CDR3 size: 12 residues. The CDR3 DNA reads as TGTGCCAGCAGTCTCCGTCCCTACGAGCAGTACTTC. Translating gives CASSLRPYEQYF.

This clone was found a few times. J is TRBJ1-5 and V is TRBV19; unclear D gene. Trimming left V 0 bases short and J 4 bases short, with 10 bases between. The CDR3 runs to 15 residues. Per the germline V gene, CDR1 is LNHDA and CDR2 is SQIVND (reference sequence). CDR3 residues: CASSIDTGRNQPQHF. CDR3 coding DNA: TGTGCCAGTAGTATAGATACGGGTAGAAATCAGCCCCAGCATTTT.

The chain has TRBV19 and TRBJ1-2; TRBD1 matches at 7 bases. The ends lost 8 bases at V and 2 bases at J; junction bases unmatched: 11. Germline loops: CDR1 LNHDA, CDR2 SQIVND (reference sequence). The CDR3 loop spans 15 amino acids. The CDR3 bases are TGTGCCAGTCACCGTTTTAAGGGGGCCAACTATGGCTACACCTTC. This encodes CASHRFKGANYGYTF.

This rearrangement joins TRBV6-5 to TRBJ1-1, with D possibly being TRBD1 (6 bases). CDR3 length: 14 residues. The germline V gene encodes CDR1 MNHEY and CDR2 SVGAGI. Trimming took off 7 bases at V and 6 bases at J, with 18 bases between the two ends. CDR3 DNA: TGTGCCAGCAAGGAAGGCGGGGGGCAATCTGAAGCTTTCTTT. Translated, it gives CASKEGGGQSEAFF.

V and J are TRBV27 and TRBJ1-1, with a possible D match to TRBD1 (6 bases). Germline V CDR1 and CDR2: MNHEY, SMNVEV (reference sequence). This CDR3 has 15 residues. V dropped 9 bases and J dropped 1 base, with 18 bases sitting between them. The CDR3 is CASFPPGTPNTEAFF. CDR3 DNA sequence: TGTGCCAGTTTTCCTCCCGGGACACCGAACACTGAAGCTTTCTTT.

This chain connects TRBV7-2 to TRBJ1-2; 7 nucleotides align to TRBD1. Germline V gene lookup returns CDR1 SGHTA and CDR2 FQGNSA. The trim removed 4 bases at V and 3 bases at J, leaving 8 bases unmatched. This CDR3 comprises 15 residues. CDR3 nucleotide sequence: TGTGCCAGCAGCTCTCAAGGGGGCACCCACTATGGCTACACCTTC. This translates into CASSSQGGTHYGYTF.

This sequence joins TRBV19 and TRBJ1-3, with D possibly matching TRBD1 (6 bases). The CDR3 runs to 15 residues. Germline values: CDR1 LNHDA, CDR2 SQIVND (reference sequence). Trimming shortened V by 7 bases and J by 0 bases, and 13 bases separated the two germline ends. The CDR3 here is CASTQRQVSGNTIYF. CDR3 nucleotides: TGTGCCAGTACCCAAAGACAGGTCTCTGGAAACACCATATATTTT.

This clone was found once. V usage is TRBV5-4 and J usage is TRBJ2-2, with D perhaps matching TRBD2 (6 bases). CDR1 and CDR2 (germline): SGHNT, YYREEE (reference sequence). CDR3 length: 16 residues. Trimming cost V 5 bases and J 0 bases, with 14 bases left between them. CDR3 nucleotide sequence: TGTGCCAGCAGTCTTAATAGCGGTGCGAACACCGGGGAGCTGTTTTTT. Amino acids: CASSLNSGANTGELFF. The complete variable domain, with remaining parts taken from reference TRBV5-4 and TRBJ2-2, reads ETGVTQSPTHLIKTRGQQVTLRCSSQSGHNTVSWYQQALGQGPQFIFQYYREEENGRGNFPPRFSGLQFPNYSSELNVNALELDDSALYLCASSLNSGANTGELFFGEGSRLTVL.

The chain recombines TRBV30 with TRBJ1-2; perhaps TRBD1 as D (5 bases). V gave up 5 bases and J gave up 2 bases, with 12 bases separating them. CDR3 length equals 13 residues. CDR1 is GTSNPN, CDR2 SVGIG, per germline (reference sequence). This CDR3 is CAWDYDRNYGYTF. The CDR3 bases are TGTGCCTGGGACTATGACAGAAACTATGGCTACACCTTC.

The chain is built from TRBV7-3 and TRBJ2-6; D is ambiguous. V gave up 2 bases and J gave up 0 bases, with 8 bases separating them. The length of the CDR3 is 16 residues. Germline V gives CDR1 SGHTA, CDR2 FQGTGA. This chain's CDR3 is CASSLFQSSGANVLTF. CDR3 nucleotides: TGTGCCAGCAGCTTATTCCAATCCTCTGGGGCCAACGTCCTGACTTTC.

This clone is a singleton in its sample. V is TRBV12-3 or TRBV12-4 and J is TRBJ1-1; D uncertain. V was clipped by 6 bases and J by 6 bases, with 14 bases between them. The CDR3 is 13 residues long. The chain's CDR3 is CASSTKAGSEAFF. CDR3 bases: TGTGCCAGCAGCACTAAAGCGGGATCTGAAGCTTTCTTT.